This TCR beta chain was documented in a study of identifying expanded T cells in peripheral blood. A word on this clone: What it recognizes is unknown.

No infections or other immune events were documented during collection. Data came from immunoSEQ multiplex PCR; TCRdb stores just in-frame clones and leaves some out. This sample has roughly 100,000 clones, with around 88% found just once. Points from the study as a whole: Variance in clone template counts between roughly 2-week samples significantly increased with total template count across all healthy donors. Technical replicates showed 0.9 to 1.5 changed clones; two weeks roughly 18; four weeks 19.

The clonotype originates from a person between 18 and 75 years old in good health. The sequenced material came from blood.

The CDR3 loop reads CASSYWTGGNTGELFF. Written as DNA, the CDR3 is TGTGCCAGCAGTTACTGGACAGGGGGTAACACCGGGGAGCTGTTTTTT. V and J are TRBV6-5 and TRBJ2-2, with 10 positions matching TRBD1. Trimming at V came to 1 base and at J to 2 bases, leaving 1 base not matched to a gene. This CDR3 is built from 16 residues. Germline assignment: CDR1 MNHEY and CDR2 SVGAGI.